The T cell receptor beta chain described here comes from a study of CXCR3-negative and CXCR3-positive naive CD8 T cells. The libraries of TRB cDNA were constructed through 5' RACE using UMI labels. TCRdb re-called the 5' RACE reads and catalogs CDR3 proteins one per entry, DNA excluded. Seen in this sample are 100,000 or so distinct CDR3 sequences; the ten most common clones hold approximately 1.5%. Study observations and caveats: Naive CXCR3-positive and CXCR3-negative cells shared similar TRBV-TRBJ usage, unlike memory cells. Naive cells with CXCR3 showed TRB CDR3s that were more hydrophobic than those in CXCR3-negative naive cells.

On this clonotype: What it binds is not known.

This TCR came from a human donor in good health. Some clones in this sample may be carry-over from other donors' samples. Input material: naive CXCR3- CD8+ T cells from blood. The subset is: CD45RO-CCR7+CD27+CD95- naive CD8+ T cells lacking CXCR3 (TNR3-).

The CDR3 here is CSVELRGRDYEQYF. This sequence joins TRBV29-1 and TRBJ2-7; TCRdb calls TRBD2, which cannot be checked without DNA. Germline CDR1 SQVTM, CDR2 ANQGSEA. The CDR3 sequence is 14 residues long.